The rows below give T cell receptor beta chains drawn from one sample of a study of T cells in Graves' hyperthyroidism and ophthalmopathy. One entry per CDR3 protein results from TCRdb running MiXCR on the multiplex PCR reads. The sample holds roughly 380,000 distinct CDR3 sequences; about 18% are singletons and the top ten take approximately 4%. Specimen: blood. The source of these receptors is a woman in her late teens or twenties with Graves' hyperthyroidism. CDR3s include the opening cysteine and the closing phenylalanine or tryptophan. A D gene is named only where the DNA matches it firmly. Where a row states a size, it is once, few, many or the class of an expanded clone; other rows omit it.

-	-	TRBV19	14	TRBJ2-5	CASSMGWKGETQYF	TGTGCCAGTAGTATGGGGTGGAAAGGAGAGACCCAGTACTTC
many	TRBD1	TRBV2	13	TRBJ2-5	CASSGPRGETQYF	TGTGCCAGCAGTGGACCCAGGGGGGAGACCCAGTACTTC
-	TRBD2	TRBV6-4	19	TRBJ2-2	CASSDGLADLGRSTGELFF	TGTGCCAGCAGTGACGGACTAGCGGACCTCGGAAGGTCGACCGGGGAGCTGTTTTTT
-	-	TRBV29-1	13	TRBJ1-2	CSTQTLSGYGYTF	TGCAGCACGCAAACGCTTTCGGGCTATGGCTACACCTTC
many	TRBD1	TRBV5-5	13	TRBJ1-2	CASSYRGPGGYTF	TGTGCCAGCAGCTACAGGGGGCCCGGTGGCTACACCTTC
-	-	TRBV5-6	14	TRBJ1-5	CASSLWVGGQPQHF	TGTGCCAGCAGCCTTTGGGTGGGAGGGCAGCCCCAGCATTTT
many	TRBD1	TRBV28	14	TRBJ2-7	CASALGQSSLGQYF	TGTGCCAGCGCCTTGGGACAGAGCTCCCTCGGGCAGTACTTC
many	-	TRBV5-1	16	TRBJ2-7	CASSLRQSGAPYEQYF	TGCGCCAGCAGCCTTCGCCAGTCCGGCGCACCCTACGAGCAGTACTTC
-	-	TRBV20-1	16	TRBJ1-3	CSARDGGGHAGNTIYF	TGCAGTGCTAGAGATGGTGGAGGGCATGCTGGAAACACCATATATTTT
-	-	TRBV28	13	TRBJ1-1	CASSLDIYTEAFF	TGTGCCAGCAGTTTGGACATTTACACTGAAGCTTTCTTT
many	-	TRBV9	14	TRBJ1-2	CASSVALKGNGYTF	TGTGCCAGCAGCGTAGCTCTTAAAGGGAATGGCTACACCTTC
few	TRBD1	TRBV2	12	TRBJ2-7	CASSPWTGRQYF	TGTGCCAGCAGTCCCTGGACAGGACGGCAGTACTTC
many	-	TRBV7-9	14	TRBJ1-1	CASSLGERSTEAFF	TGTGCCAGCAGCCTAGGGGAGCGGAGCACTGAAGCTTTCTTT
many	TRBD1	TRBV6-2/TRBV6-3	15	TRBJ1-5	CASSLGTGGNQPQHF	TGTGCCAGCAGTCTCGGGACAGGGGGCAATCAGCCCCAGCATTTT
many	TRBD1	TRBV6-5	15	TRBJ1-3	CASSRHGQGRDTIYF	TGTGCCAGCAGCCGTCACGGACAGGGGAGGGACACCATATATTTT
many	TRBD1	TRBV10-3	15	TRBJ2-7	CAIRGDRVTSYEQYF	TGTGCCATCAGGGGGGACAGGGTAACTTCGTACGAGCAGTACTTC
many	TRBD1	TRBV2	15	TRBJ1-5	CASRLGTGANQPQHF	TGTGCCAGCAGGTTAGGGACAGGCGCCAATCAGCCCCAGCATTTT
many	TRBD2	TRBV7-2	13	TRBJ2-5	CASSPTGGRTQYF	TGTGCCAGCAGCCCAACGGGCGGGAGGACCCAGTACTTC
many	-	TRBV10-3	14	TRBJ1-2	CAIRRSGGSYGYTF	TGTGCCATCAGGAGGTCGGGGGGTAGCTATGGCTACACCTTC
-	-	TRBV5-1	16	TRBJ2-7	CASSLRPSGDSYEQYF	TGCGCCAGCAGCCTACGCCCCTCAGGGGATTCCTACGAGCAGTACTTC
many	-	TRBV9	12	TRBJ1-1	CASSVVGGTVFF	TGTGCCAGCAGCGTAGTTGGGGGGACGGTTTTCTTT
many	TRBD2	TRBV15	15	TRBJ2-5	CATSPAGGRGETQYF	TGTGCCACCAGCCCCGCGGGGGGGCGTGGAGAGACCCAGTACTTC
many	TRBD2	TRBV3-1	17	TRBJ2-3	CASSHLGGRGSTDTQYF	TGTGCCAGCAGCCATCTCGGCGGGAGGGGGAGCACAGATACGCAGTATTTT
many	-	TRBV6-5	16	TRBJ1-3	CASSYFRRGAGNTIYF	TGTGCCAGCAGTTACTTCAGAAGGGGAGCCGGAAACACCATATATTTT
-	-	TRBV6-4	13	TRBJ1-5	CASSNGQFQPQHF	TGTGCCAGCAGTAACGGACAGTTTCAGCCCCAGCATTTT
few	TRBD2	TRBV12-3/TRBV12-4	14	TRBJ2-7	CASSPTGREAEQYF	TGTGCCAGCAGTCCCACAGGGCGGGAGGCCGAGCAGTACTTC
few	TRBD1	TRBV6-5	13	TRBJ1-2	CASRSTGRKGYTF	TGTGCCAGCCGTTCGACAGGGAGGAAGGGCTACACCTTC
few	-	TRBV7-9	13	TRBJ1-1	CASSPGTHTEAFF	TGTGCCAGCAGCCCCGGGACGCACACTGAAGCTTTCTTT
many	-	TRBV2	15	TRBJ1-1	CASKPIYTMNTEAFF	TGTGCCAGCAAACCTATTTACACAATGAACACTGAAGCTTTCTTT
-	-	TRBV9	16	TRBJ2-7	CASSVAPQGQVGEQYF	TGTGCCAGCAGCGTAGCGCCTCAGGGGCAGGTTGGCGAGCAGTACTTC
few	TRBD1	TRBV5-1	15	TRBJ1-5	CASSFGTGLNQPQHF	TGCGCCAGCAGCTTCGGGACAGGGCTCAATCAGCCCCAGCATTTT
-	TRBD1	TRBV6-5	15	TRBJ1-2	CASSYTGDPNYGYTF	TGTGCCAGCAGTTACACAGGGGACCCTAACTATGGCTACACCTTC
-	-	TRBV27	10	TRBJ1-1	CALPGTEAFF	TGTGCCCTGCCCGGTACAGAAGCTTTCTTT
-	-	TRBV6-1	14	TRBJ2-7	CASSGATLRYEQYF	TGTGCCAGCAGTGGGGCAACGTTAAGGTACGAGCAGTACTTC
many	-	TRBV12-3/TRBV12-4	16	TRBJ2-2	CASSLVRVTNTGELFF	TGTGCCAGCAGTTTAGTCAGGGTTACGAACACCGGGGAGCTGTTTTTT
many	TRBD1	TRBV28	16	TRBJ2-7	CASSSRQGARDYEQYF	TGTGCCAGCAGTTCACGACAGGGGGCCCGCGATTACGAGCAGTACTTC
many	TRBD1	TRBV6-5	16	TRBJ1-2	CASSFTGGTANYGYTF	TGTGCCAGCAGTTTCACAGGGGGGACGGCTAACTATGGCTACACCTTC
many	-	TRBV7-3	14	TRBJ1-1	CASSSRGGLTEAFF	TGTGCCAGCAGCTCCCGGGGGGGCCTGACTGAAGCTTTCTTT
many	-	TRBV5-1	15	TRBJ2-5	CASSMGTVEQETQYF	TGCGCCAGCAGCATGGGGACGGTAGAACAAGAGACCCAGTACTTC
many	-	TRBV12-3/TRBV12-4	14	TRBJ1-5	CASSYPDSNQPQHF	TGTGCCAGCAGTTACCCAGATAGCAATCAGCCCCAGCATTTT
many	-	TRBV4-1	14	TRBJ1-1	CASRGLYRNTEAFF	TGCGCCAGCAGGGGCCTCTATAGGAACACTGAAGCTTTCTTT
-	-	TRBV5-4	17	TRBJ2-2	CASSLYLDPSFFGELCF	TGTGCCAGCAGCTTGTATCTGGACCCTTCTTTTTTCGGGGAGCTGTGTTTT
-	TRBD1	TRBV29-1	17	TRBJ2-4	CSVEDLYETGGVNIQYF	TGCAGCGTTGAAGATCTTTATGAGACAGGGGGCGTCAACATTCAGTACTTC
-	-	TRBV28	17	TRBJ1-6	CASSLRRWRQPNSPLHF	TGTGCCAGCAGCTTGAGACGTTGGAGACAGCCTAATTCACCCCTCCACTTT
-	TRBD1	TRBV7-9	16	TRBJ2-5	CVSSHTGGTTQETQYF	TGTGTCAGCAGCCACACAGGGGGTACTACTCAGGAGACCCAGTACTTC
-	-	TRBV29-1	13	TRBJ1-1	CSGRTLGDTEAFF	TGCAGCGGGAGGACATTGGGGGACACTGAAGCTTTCTTT
few	-	TRBV20-1	14	TRBJ1-5	CSARAASVNQPQHF	TGCAGTGCTAGAGCGGCGTCAGTTAATCAGCCCCAGCATTTT
many	-	TRBV11-2	16	TRBJ2-2	CASSPRAGLNTGELFF	TGTGCCAGCAGCCCCCGCGCGGGTTTGAACACCGGGGAGCTGTTTTTT